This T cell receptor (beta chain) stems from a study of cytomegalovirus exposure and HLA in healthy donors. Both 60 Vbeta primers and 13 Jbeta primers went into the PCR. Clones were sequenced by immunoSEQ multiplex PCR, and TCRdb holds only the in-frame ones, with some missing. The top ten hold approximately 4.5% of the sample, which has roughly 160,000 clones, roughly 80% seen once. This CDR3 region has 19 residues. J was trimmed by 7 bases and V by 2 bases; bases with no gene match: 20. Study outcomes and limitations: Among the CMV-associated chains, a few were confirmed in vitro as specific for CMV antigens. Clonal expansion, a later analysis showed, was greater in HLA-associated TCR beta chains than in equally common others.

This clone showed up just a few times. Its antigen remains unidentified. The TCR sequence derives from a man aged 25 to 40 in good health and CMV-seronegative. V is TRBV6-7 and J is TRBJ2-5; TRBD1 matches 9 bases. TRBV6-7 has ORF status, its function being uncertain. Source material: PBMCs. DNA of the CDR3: TGTGCCAGCAGTTACCCAAGAACCGGGACAGGGACGGCTCTGGGGACCCAGTACTTC. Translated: CASSYPRTGTGTALGTQYF.